This note documents a single T cell receptor beta chain sequence. The antigen is undetermined. The data are from a study of vaccination and CD4 T cells after COVID-19. Whole-study context: Nasal swab PCR showed SARS-CoV-2 in convalescent patients, several with mild and one with severe disease. Post-vaccination specimens were collected at a median of roughly 68 days following dose two (range 14 to 241). Whole-study results and caveats: Apart from involving relatively few convalescent patients, the work omitted early post-infection timepoints. From a median of roughly 21 to 38, SARS-CoV-2-reactive clonotypes increased, though not significantly.

This CDR3 has 11 amino acids. Germline lookup yields CDR1 MNHNS and CDR2 SASEGT. The V gene lost 1 base and the J gene lost 7 bases, with 5 bases spanning the gap. The study sequenced cultured CD4+ T cell DNA using the Oncomine TCR Beta short-read assay. TCRdb re-derived calls from the PCR reads in MiXCR, one entry per CDR3 protein. This repertoire shows some 14,000 distinct CDR3 sequences, roughly 70% found once; its top ten account for 15% to 20%. Treatment described: roughly 10-day PBMC culture with coronavirus spike peptide pools or control peptides (ViraFEST assay). The rearrangement links TRBV6-1 to TRBJ2-7; D is unresolved. The clonotype comes from a human donor who had recovered from COVID-19. The sequencing sample was made of CD4+ T cells from blood, cultured in vitro. CDR3 in amino acids: CASSEDREQYF. The CDR3 coding sequence is TGTGCCAGCAGTGAAGACCGAGAGCAGTACTTC.